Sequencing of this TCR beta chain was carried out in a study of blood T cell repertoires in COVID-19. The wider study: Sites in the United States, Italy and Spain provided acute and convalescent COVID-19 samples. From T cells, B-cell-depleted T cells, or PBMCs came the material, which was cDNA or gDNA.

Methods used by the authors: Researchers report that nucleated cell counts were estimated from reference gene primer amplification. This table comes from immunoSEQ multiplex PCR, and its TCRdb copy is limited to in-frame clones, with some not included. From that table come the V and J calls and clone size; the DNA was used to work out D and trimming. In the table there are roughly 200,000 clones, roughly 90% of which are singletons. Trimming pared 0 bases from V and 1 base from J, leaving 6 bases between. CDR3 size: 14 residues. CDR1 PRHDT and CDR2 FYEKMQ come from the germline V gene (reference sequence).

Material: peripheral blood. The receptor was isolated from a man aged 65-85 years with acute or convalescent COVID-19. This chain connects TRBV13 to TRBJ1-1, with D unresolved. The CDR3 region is CASSLGGPNTEAFF. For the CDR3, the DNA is TGTGCCAGCAGCTTAGGGGGCCCGAACACTGAAGCTTTCTTT.